This T cell receptor beta chain was profiled in a study of blood T cell repertoires in COVID-19. Germline assignment: CDR1 LGHDT and CDR2 YNNKEL (reference sequence). This CDR3 spans 16 amino acids. The V segment lost 4 bases and the J segment 0 bases; nucleotides outside the gene matches: 8. Original analysis: Quantification of nucleated cells was approximated via reference gene primer amplification. The data were produced by immunoSEQ multiplex PCR, yet TCRdb's version contains in-frame clones alone and is incomplete. V, J and clone size were drawn from that table, and D and trimming were deduced from the DNA. This sample has 200,000 to 250,000 clones; 89% occur once, and the top ten carry around 6.5%.

This sequence was found in a man aged 55 to 70 who had recovered from COVID-19. The gene calls are TRBV3-1 (or the pseudogene TRBV3-2) and TRBJ2-7; 8 nucleotides align to TRBD2. The sequenced material came from peripheral blood. CDR3 protein: CASSRLSGGFSYEQYF. CDR3 nucleotide sequence: TGTGCCAGCAGCCGCTTGAGCGGGGGCTTCTCCTACGAGCAGTACTTC.